The clone carrying this T cell receptor beta chain showed up just once. Profiled with immunoSEQ multiplex PCR; TCRdb holds only in-frame clones, not every one. Of around 300,000 clones listed, around 89% are singletons. Trimming took off 1 base at V and 5 bases at J, with 11 bases between the two ends. The CDR3 is made up of 14 amino acids. Germline V gene data show CDR1 as SGHTA and CDR2 as FQGNSA. The data stem from a study of blood T cell repertoires in COVID-19. This TCR was recovered from a woman in her forties or fifties with active or convalescent COVID-19. The sample consisted of peripheral blood. This rearrangement joins TRBV7-2 to TRBJ2-5; D is perhaps TRBD1 (5 bases). As DNA, the CDR3 is TGTGCCAGCAGCTTAGGGGGCGCCGGTGAGACCCAGTACTTC. Translated, it gives CASSLGGAGETQYF.